Following are 24 T cell receptor beta chains from one sample sequenced in a study of glioma-infiltrating T cells. The iRepertoire nested amplicon-rescue multiplex PCR amplified TCR alpha and beta CDR3s from RNA. TCRdb independently ran MiXCR on the multiplex PCR reads; one entry per CDR3 protein. Here the sample spans approximately 100,000 distinct CDR3 sequences, 25% to 30% being singletons. The sequencing input was glioma tissue, nonneoplastic brain tissue, or PBMCs (not recorded which). The receptors derive from a human donor with low-grade glioma or glioblastoma, undergoing nonglioma brain surgery, or in good health (not recorded which).

At least ten counts were recorded for this clonotype. The V gene is TRBV7-9, the J gene TRBJ1-2; D might be TRBD1 (5 bases). Germline assignment: CDR1 SEHNR and CDR2 FQNEAQ (reference sequence). V dropped 0 bases and J dropped 0 bases, with 14 bases sitting between them. CDR3 length: 17 amino acids. The CDR3 sequence is CASSLAPGDLPNYGYTF. CDR3 nucleotides: TGTGCCAGCAGCTTAGCCCCGGGGGATCTTCCTAACTATGGCTACACCTTC.

V is TRBV11-2 and J is TRBJ2-3; D gene ambiguous. The CDR3 covers 13 residues. The V gene lost 1 base and the J gene lost 4 bases, with 6 bases spanning the gap. Germline V gene lookup returns CDR1 SGHAT and CDR2 FQNNGV. This CDR3 is CASSLVKSDTQYF. Written as DNA, the CDR3 is TGTGCCAGCAGCTTAGTCAAGTCAGATACGCAGTATTTT.

To note about this clonotype: One base away lies a much larger clone, so this may be a sequencing read error. V is TRBV24-1 and J is TRBJ2-3, with 8 bases aligning to TRBD2. CDR1 is KGHDR, CDR2 SFDVKD, per germline. There are 13 residues in the CDR3. The chain's CDR3 is CATGGGSTYTQYF. DNA for the CDR3: TGTGCCACCGGCGGGGGGAGCACATATACGCAGTATTTT.

Comment on this clonotype: The germline gene is not matched at one end of the junction; a read error may be the cause. J is TRBJ2-3 and V is TRBV7-9; TRBD2 aligns across 7 bases. The CDR3 runs to 15 residues. Per germline, CDR1 SEHNR and CDR2 FQNEAQ (reference sequence). CDR3 residues: CASSLPRGSRDTQYF. Here the CDR3 DNA reads TGTGCCAGCAGCCTACCGCGGGGGAGCAGAGATACGCAGTATTTT.

The J gene is TRBJ2-3, the V gene TRBV5-1; no clear D gene. The V end lost 0 bases, the J end lost 4 bases, and 12 bases lay between the germline ends. The length of the CDR3 is 15 residues. The germline gives CDR1 SGHRS, CDR2 YFSETQ. The CDR3 here is CASSLEGSASDTQYF. In DNA form, the CDR3 reads TGCGCCAGCAGCTTGGAAGGGTCGGCGTCAGATACGCAGTATTTT. Full variable domain (remainder filled in from reference TRBV5-1 and TRBJ2-3): KAGVTQTPRYLIKTRGQQVTLSCSPISGHRSVSWYQQTPGQGLQFLFEYFSETQRNKGNFPGRFSGRQFSNSRSEMNVSTLELGDSALYLCASSLEGSASDTQYFGPGTRLTVL.

The V gene is TRBV19, the J gene TRBJ1-1, with a possible D match to TRBD1 (6 bases). Trimming removed 4 bases from V and 1 base from J, with 10 bases in between. The CDR3 contains 14 residues. CDR1 LNHDA and CDR2 SQIVND come from the germline V gene (reference sequence). As DNA, the CDR3 is TGTGCCAGTAGTACGGGACACTCGAACACTGAAGCTTTCTTT. Its protein product is CASSTGHSNTEAFF. Full variable domain (remainder filled in from reference TRBV19 and TRBJ1-1): DGGITQSPKYLFRKEGQNVTLSCEQNLNHDAMYWYRQDPGQGLRLIYYSQIVNDFQKGDIAEGYSVSREKKESFPLTVTSAQKNPTAFYLCASSTGHSNTEAFFGQGTRLTVV.

The chain combines TRBV19 with TRBJ2-7, with 8 positions matching TRBD1. With 1 base clipped from V and 6 bases from J, the junction kept 5 bases outside the gene matches. CDR3 size: 14 residues. Germline V gives CDR1 LNHDA, CDR2 SQIVND (reference sequence). CDR3 region: CASSIAGGSGEQYF. In DNA, the CDR3 is TGTGCCAGTAGTATAGCAGGGGGCTCGGGCGAGCAGTACTTC.

This clonotype has at least ten counts. The J gene is TRBJ1-1, the V gene TRBV6-1; 7 bases map to TRBD1. The CDR3 is made up of 14 amino acids. Germline lookup yields CDR1 MNHNS and CDR2 SASEGT. After removal of 6 bases from V and 1 base from J, the junction contained 5 bases not matched to a gene. This chain's CDR3 is CASSTQGWNTEAFF. The CDR3 coding sequence is TGTGCCAGCAGCACACAGGGGTGGAACACTGAAGCTTTCTTT.

At least ten counts were recorded for this clonotype. The CDR3 DNA follows: TGTGCCAGCAGCCAACTAGCGGGGGTGTCCAATGAGCAGTTCTTC. Translating it yields CASSQLAGVSNEQFF. The V call is TRBV2, the J call TRBJ2-1; 11 bases are a match to TRBD2. The CDR3 totals 15 residues. Germline V gene lookup returns CDR1 SNHLY and CDR2 FYNNEI. The V segment lost 6 bases and the J segment 6 bases; nucleotides outside the gene matches: 7.

In its sample, this clonotype was seen many times. J is TRBJ2-3 and V is TRBV2; D is perhaps TRBD1 (5 bases). This CDR3 has 15 residues. The ends were cut back, 5 bases at V and 2 bases at J, with 14 bases in the middle. Germline V gene lookup returns CDR1 SNHLY and CDR2 FYNNEI. The CDR3, as DNA: TGTGCCAGCAGTCCAAGCGACAGCCACACAGATACGCAGTATTTT. Encoded protein: CASSPSDSHTDTQYF.

This clonotype was observed many times. Here the CDR3 DNA reads TGCAGTGCTAAACAGGGATCCTACGAGCAGTACTTC. Protein product: CSAKQGSYEQYF. The V gene is TRBV20-1, the J gene TRBJ2-7; D is possibly TRBD1 (6 bases). Trimming left V 4 bases short and J 1 base short, with 8 bases between. The germline V gene encodes CDR1 DFQATT and CDR2 SNEGSKA (reference sequence). The CDR3 totals 12 residues.

Many counts were recorded for this clonotype. V gene TRBV18 combines with J gene TRBJ1-1; D unclear. Germline loops: CDR1 KGHSH, CDR2 LQKENI. Trimming cost V 3 bases and J 5 bases, with 7 bases left between them. This CDR3 has 12 residues. CDR3 bases: TGTGCCAGCTCACCTATACGGACTGAAGCTTTCTTT. Translation: CASSPIRTEAFF.

Worth noting for this clonotype: A much larger clone lies a single base off, so this may be a read error. This chain uses TRBV7-4 with TRBJ2-4; 7 bases line up with TRBD1. The germline V gene encodes CDR1 SGHVT and CDR2 SQSDAQ. This CDR3 is built from 16 residues. V lost 6 bases and J lost 0; bases outside the gene matches: 8. The DNA of the CDR3 is TGTGCCAGCAGGAATTTAAGGACAGGAGCCAAAAACATTCAGTACTTC. It yields the protein CASRNLRTGAKNIQYF. Variable domain in full (rest from reference TRBV7-4 and TRBJ2-4): GAGVSQSPRYKVAKRGRDVALRCDSISGHVTLYWYRQTLGQGSEVLTYSQSDAQRDKSGRPSGRFSAERPERSVSTLKIQRTEQGDSAVYLCASRNLRTGAKNIQYFGAGTRLSVL.

This clonotype was observed many times. This chain links TRBV5-1 with TRBJ1-1, with D possibly matching TRBD1 (6 bases). The CDR3 loop spans 14 amino acids. V was trimmed by 1 base and J by 8 bases, leaving 15 bases between them. Germline assignment: CDR1 SGHRS and CDR2 YFSETQ. This CDR3 reads CASSLSQGVAEAFF. The DNA of the CDR3 is TGCGCCAGCAGCTTGTCACAGGGAGTTGCCGAAGCTTTCTTT.

The chain carries TRBV7-9 and TRBJ1-2, with TRBD1 matching over 7 bases. This CDR3 is built from 13 residues. CDR1 is SEHNR, CDR2 FQNEAQ, per germline (reference sequence). Germline trimming cut 0 bases from V and 7 bases from J; bases unmatched to any gene: 2. CDR3 DNA sequence: TGTGCCAGCAGCTTAGCAGGGGGCTCTGGCTACACCTTC. Its translation is CASSLAGGSGYTF.

This clonotype was observed many times. V gene TRBV5-4 combines with J gene TRBJ2-7; a weak D match, TRBD2 (5 bases). There are 14 residues in the CDR3. Trimming stripped 4 bases from V and 5 bases from J, with 16 bases between. CDR1 and CDR2 from the germline V gene are SGHNT and YYREEE (reference sequence). CDR3 DNA: TGTGCCAGCAGCCCCCCTCCCGGGAACGACGAGCAGTACTTC. Translating it yields CASSPPPGNDEQYF.

This clonotype showed up many times. The chain employs TRBV5-5 and TRBJ1-1, with TRBD1 identical over 9 bases. With 4 bases clipped from V and 7 bases from J, the junction kept 11 bases outside the gene matches. The CDR3 sequence is 15 residues long. Germline V lookup: CDR1 SGHKS, CDR2 YYEKEE (reference sequence). CDR3 in amino acids: CASSAGPGTGREAFF. The CDR3 DNA reads TGTGCCAGCAGCGCGGGACCTGGGACAGGGCGTGAAGCTTTCTTT.

This clonotype was counted ten times or more. The J gene is TRBJ1-6, the V gene TRBV28; possible D gene TRBD1, 6 bases. The CDR3 loop spans 15 amino acids. V was trimmed by 5 bases and J by 10 bases, leaving 18 bases between them. Looked up from germline, CDR1 is MDHEN and CDR2 is SYDVKM. The CDR3, as DNA: TGTGCCAGCAGTGACAGCGCAGGGGCAACGTCACCCCTCCACTTT. Translating gives CASSDSAGATSPLHF.

V gene TRBV12-3 or TRBV12-4 combines with J gene TRBJ2-1, with D hard to call. The CDR3 totals 12 residues. The V end was cut by 6 bases, the J end by 7 bases, with 10 bases between. Here the CDR3 reads CASSPFRNEQFF. The CDR3 DNA is TGTGCCAGCAGCCCCTTTAGAAATGAGCAGTTCTTC.

This clonotype was seen once. A read error may be the cause here, since a much bigger clone is one base away. This chain links TRBV2 with TRBJ2-1; a weak D match, TRBD2 (7 bases). Per the germline V gene, CDR1 is SNHLY and CDR2 is FYNNEI. The CDR3 covers 15 residues. In nucleotides, the CDR3 is TGTGACAGCAGCCCTAGGGGGGGGGCAAACAATGAGCAGTTCTTC. Translated, it gives CDSSPRGGANNEQFF.

Comments on this clonotype: With a much larger clone just one base away, this may be a read error. The chain links TRBV7-2 to TRBJ2-1; possibly TRBD1 for D (6 bases). The germline gives CDR1 SGHTA, CDR2 FQGNSA. This CDR3 is 14 amino acids long. The DNA for the CDR3 is TGTGCCAGCAGCTCGGCCGGACAGTACAATAAGCAGTTCTTC. Translated: CASSSAGQYNKQFF.

In its sample, this clonotype was seen many times. The rearrangement links TRBV7-6 to TRBJ1-5, with D perhaps matching TRBD1 (5 bases). Germline CDR1 SGHVS, CDR2 FNYEAQ. V was shortened by 5 bases and J by 9 bases, with 14 bases between the two germline ends. This CDR3 comprises 13 residues. Here the CDR3 DNA reads TGTGCCAGCAGCCAGGGACCCGGGCGGCCCCAGCATTTT. Encoded protein: CASSQGPGRPQHF.

As for this clonotype: Germline and junction disagree at one end, which may indicate a read error. The V and J genes are TRBV6-5 and TRBJ2-1; D is ambiguous. This CDR3 has 15 residues. Germline CDR1 is MNHEY and CDR2 is SVGAGI. CDR3 loop: CASSYCNPVYNAQFF. In DNA form, the CDR3 reads TGTGCCAGCAGTTACTGCAACCCAGTCTACAATGCGCAGTTCTTC.

This clonotype was detected many times. V gene TRBV9 combines with J gene TRBJ2-1; TRBD1 might be the D (6 bases). The length of the CDR3 is 13 residues. V lost 2 bases, J lost 8 bases, and 11 bases lay in between. Germline loops: CDR1 SGDLS, CDR2 YYNGEE. CDR3 region: CASSVRQADEQFF. The CDR3 nucleotides read TGTGCCAGCAGCGTCCGACAGGCAGATGAGCAGTTCTTC.